Reported below is one T cell receptor beta chain. CDR3 length equals 14 residues. Germline V gene data show CDR1 as SGHDN and CDR2 as FVKESK. J lost 6 bases, V lost 3 bases, and 3 bases had no gene match. The data were taken from a study of blood T cell repertoires in COVID-19. Across the whole study: The United States, Italy and Spain supplied acute and convalescent COVID-19 samples. T cells, B-cell-depleted T cells, or PBMCs supplied cDNA or gDNA.

Profiling relied on immunoSEQ multiplex PCR, and the TCRdb table lists in-frame clones only, not all of them. The table shows about 72,000 clones, with around four fifths occurring only once. The chain is built from TRBV14 and TRBJ2-2, with 8 bases aligning to TRBD1. This sequence was found in a woman aged 80 or older with acute or convalescent COVID-19. The sequenced sample consisted of peripheral blood. The CDR3 protein is CASSQNRGAGELFF. The CDR3 coding sequence is TGTGCCAGCAGCCAGAACAGGGGGGCCGGGGAGCTGTTTTTT. The whole variable domain, remainder taken from reference TRBV14 and TRBJ2-2, is EAGVTQFPSHSVIEKGQTVTLRCDPISGHDNLYWYRRVMGKEIKFLLHFVKESKQDESGMPNNRFLAERTGGTYSTLKVQPAELEDSGVYFCASSQNRGAGELFFGEGSRLTVL.